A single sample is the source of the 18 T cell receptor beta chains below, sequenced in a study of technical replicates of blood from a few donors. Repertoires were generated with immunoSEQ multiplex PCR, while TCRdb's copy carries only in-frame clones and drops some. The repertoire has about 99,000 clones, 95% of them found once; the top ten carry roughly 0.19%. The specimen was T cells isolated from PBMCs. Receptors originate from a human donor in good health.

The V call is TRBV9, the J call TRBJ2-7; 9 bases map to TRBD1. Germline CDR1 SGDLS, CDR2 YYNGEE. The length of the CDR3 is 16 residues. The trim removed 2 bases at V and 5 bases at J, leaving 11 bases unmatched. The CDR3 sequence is CASSVRTGVGFDEQYF. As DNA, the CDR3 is TGTGCCAGCAGCGTGCGGACAGGGGTGGGGTTCGACGAGCAGTACTTC. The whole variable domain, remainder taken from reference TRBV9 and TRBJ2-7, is DSGVTQTPKHLITATGQRVTLRCSPRSGDLSVYWYQQSLDQGLQFLIQYYNGEERAKGNILERFSAQQFPDLHSELNLSSLELGDSALYFCASSVRTGVGFDEQYFGPGTRLTVT.

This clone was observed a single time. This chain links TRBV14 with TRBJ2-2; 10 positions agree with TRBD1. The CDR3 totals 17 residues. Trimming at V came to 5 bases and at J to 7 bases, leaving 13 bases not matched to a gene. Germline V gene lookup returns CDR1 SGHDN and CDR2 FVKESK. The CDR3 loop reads CASSWDRGIHGLGELFF. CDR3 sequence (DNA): TGTGCCAGCAGCTGGGACAGGGGAATCCACGGGCTCGGGGAGCTGTTTTTT.

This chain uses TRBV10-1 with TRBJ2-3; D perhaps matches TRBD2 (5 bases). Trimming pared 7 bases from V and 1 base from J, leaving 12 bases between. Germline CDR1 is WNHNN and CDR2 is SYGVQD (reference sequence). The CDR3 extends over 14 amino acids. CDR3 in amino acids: CASKEGVGTDTQYF. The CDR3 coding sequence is TGCGCCAGCAAAGAGGGAGTGGGCACAGATACGCAGTATTTT.

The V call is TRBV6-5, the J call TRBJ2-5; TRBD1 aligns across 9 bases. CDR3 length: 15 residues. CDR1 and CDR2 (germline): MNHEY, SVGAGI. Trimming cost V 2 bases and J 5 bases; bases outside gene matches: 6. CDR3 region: CASSYRDREEETQYF. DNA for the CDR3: TGTGCCAGCAGTTACCGGGACAGGGAGGAGGAGACCCAGTACTTC.

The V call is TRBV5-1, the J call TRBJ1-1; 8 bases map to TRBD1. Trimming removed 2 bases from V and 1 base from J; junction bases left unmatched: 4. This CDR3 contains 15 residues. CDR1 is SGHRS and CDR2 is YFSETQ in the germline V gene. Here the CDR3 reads CASSLPGGSNTEAFF. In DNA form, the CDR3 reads TGCGCCAGCAGCTTACCAGGGGGCTCGAACACTGAAGCTTTCTTT.

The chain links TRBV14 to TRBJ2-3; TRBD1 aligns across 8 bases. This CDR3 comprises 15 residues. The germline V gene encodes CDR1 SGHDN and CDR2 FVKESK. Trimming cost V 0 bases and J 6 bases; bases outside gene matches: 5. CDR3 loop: CASSQDSHRGDTQYF. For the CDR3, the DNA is TGTGCCAGCAGCCAAGATTCCCACAGGGGGGATACGCAGTATTTT.

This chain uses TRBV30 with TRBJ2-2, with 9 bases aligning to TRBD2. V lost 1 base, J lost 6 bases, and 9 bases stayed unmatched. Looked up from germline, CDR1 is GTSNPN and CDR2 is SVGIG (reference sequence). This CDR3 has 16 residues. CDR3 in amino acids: CAWSARGGLPPGELFF. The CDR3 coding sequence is TGTGCCTGGAGTGCGCGGGGGGGTCTACCACCCGGGGAGCTGTTTTTT.

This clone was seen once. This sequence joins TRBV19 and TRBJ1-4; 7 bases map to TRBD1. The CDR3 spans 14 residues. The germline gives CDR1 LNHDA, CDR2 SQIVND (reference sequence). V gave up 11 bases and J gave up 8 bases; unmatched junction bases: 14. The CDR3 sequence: CAALEDRKGEKLFF. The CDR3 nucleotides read TGTGCCGCACTAGAGGACAGGAAAGGCGAAAAACTGTTTTTT.

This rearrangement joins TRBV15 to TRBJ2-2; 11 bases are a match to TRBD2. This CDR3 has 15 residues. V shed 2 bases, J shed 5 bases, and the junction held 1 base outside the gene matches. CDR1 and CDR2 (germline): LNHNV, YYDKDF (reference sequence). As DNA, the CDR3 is TGTGCCACCAGCAGAAGACTAGCGGGGACCGGGGAGCTGTTTTTT. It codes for CATSRRLAGTGELFF.

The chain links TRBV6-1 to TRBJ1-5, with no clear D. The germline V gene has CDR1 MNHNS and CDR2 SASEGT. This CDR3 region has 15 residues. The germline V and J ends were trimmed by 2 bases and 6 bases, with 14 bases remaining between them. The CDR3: CASSETGSSLQPQHF. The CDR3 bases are TGTGCCAGCAGTGAAACGGGTTCGAGTCTTCAGCCCCAGCATTTT.

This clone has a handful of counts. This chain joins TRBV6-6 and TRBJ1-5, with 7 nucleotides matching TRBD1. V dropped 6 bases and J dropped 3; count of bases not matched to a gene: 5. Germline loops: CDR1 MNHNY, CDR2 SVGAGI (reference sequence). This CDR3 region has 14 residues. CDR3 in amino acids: CASRSGQTNQPQHF. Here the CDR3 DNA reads TGTGCCAGCAGATCGGGACAGACCAATCAGCCCCAGCATTTT.

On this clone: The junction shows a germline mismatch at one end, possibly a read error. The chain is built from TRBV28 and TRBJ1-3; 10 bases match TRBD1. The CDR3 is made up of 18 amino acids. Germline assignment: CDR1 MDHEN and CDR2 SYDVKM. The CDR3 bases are TGTGCCAGCAGTACCCTCCGGAGACAGGGGGCGGATGGAAACATCATATATTTT. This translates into CASSTLRRQGADGNIIYF.

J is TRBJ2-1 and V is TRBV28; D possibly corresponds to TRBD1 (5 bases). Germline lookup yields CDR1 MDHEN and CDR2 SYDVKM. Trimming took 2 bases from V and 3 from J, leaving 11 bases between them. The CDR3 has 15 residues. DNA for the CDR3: TGTGCCAGCAGTTTAGGGATAGGGGTCTACAATGAGCAGTTCTTC. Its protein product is CASSLGIGVYNEQFF. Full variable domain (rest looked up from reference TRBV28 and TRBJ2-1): DVKVTQSSRYLVKRTGEKVFLECVQDMDHENMFWYRQDPGLGLRLIYFSYDVKMKEKGDIPEGYSVSREKKERFSLILESASTNQTSMYLCASSLGIGVYNEQFFGPGTRLTVL.

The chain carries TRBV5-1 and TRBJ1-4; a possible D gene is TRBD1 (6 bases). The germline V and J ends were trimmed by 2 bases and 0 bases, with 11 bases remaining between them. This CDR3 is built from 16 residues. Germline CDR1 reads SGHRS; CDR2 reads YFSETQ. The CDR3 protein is CASSLGQLATNEKLFF. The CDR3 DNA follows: TGCGCCAGCAGCTTAGGACAGCTTGCAACTAATGAAAAACTGTTTTTT.

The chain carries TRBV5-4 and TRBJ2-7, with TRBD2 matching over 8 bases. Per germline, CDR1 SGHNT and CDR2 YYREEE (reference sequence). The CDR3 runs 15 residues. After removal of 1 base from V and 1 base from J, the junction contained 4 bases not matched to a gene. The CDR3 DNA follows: TGTGCCAGCAGCTTGTACGGGGGGGAGTCCTACGAGCAGTACTTC. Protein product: CASSLYGGESYEQYF.

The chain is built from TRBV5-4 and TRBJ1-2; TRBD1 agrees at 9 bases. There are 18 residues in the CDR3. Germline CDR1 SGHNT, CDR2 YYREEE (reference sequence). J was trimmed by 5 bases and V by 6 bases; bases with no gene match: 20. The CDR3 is CASTLGTGPLRFPYGYTF. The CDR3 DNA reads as TGTGCCAGCACTTTAGGGACAGGGCCCCTCCGTTTCCCTTATGGCTACACCTTC.

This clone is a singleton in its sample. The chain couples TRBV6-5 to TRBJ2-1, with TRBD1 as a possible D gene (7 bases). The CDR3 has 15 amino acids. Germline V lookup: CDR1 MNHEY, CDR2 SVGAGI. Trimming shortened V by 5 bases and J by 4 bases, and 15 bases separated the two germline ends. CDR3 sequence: CASSPLGGQYNEQFF. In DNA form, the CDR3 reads TGTGCCAGCAGTCCCCTGGGGGGACAGTACAATGAGCAGTTCTTC.

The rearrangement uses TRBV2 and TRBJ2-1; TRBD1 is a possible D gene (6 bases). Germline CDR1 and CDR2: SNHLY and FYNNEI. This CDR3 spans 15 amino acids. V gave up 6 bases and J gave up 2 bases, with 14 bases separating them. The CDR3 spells CASRSQGSTYNEQFF. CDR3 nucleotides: TGTGCCAGCAGATCCCAGGGGTCAACCTACAATGAGCAGTTCTTC.